A single T cell receptor beta chain is shown here with its context. The data were obtained in a study of blood T cell repertoires in COVID-19. On the study more broadly: Samples of COVID-19 (acute and convalescent) were obtained from the United States, Italy and Spain. T cells, B-cell-depleted T cells, or PBMCs supplied cDNA or gDNA.

Trimming at V came to 4 bases and at J to 0 bases, leaving 3 bases not matched to a gene. The V gene's germline CDR1 is MNHNY and CDR2 SVGAGI (reference sequence). This CDR3 region has 14 residues. Original methodology: Amplification from reference gene primers served as the basis for estimated nucleated cell counts. Produced via immunoSEQ multiplex PCR; TCRdb's table is partial and in-frame only. V and J calls plus clone size are reproduced from that table; the DNA served to infer D and trimming. Among about 170,000 clones listed, just under 85% were seen once. Sample: peripheral blood. The TCR was taken from a man aged 35-49 years who had recovered from COVID-19. The chain recombines TRBV6-6 with TRBJ2-7; 7 bases are a match to TRBD2. The DNA of the CDR3 is TGTGCCAGCAGTTCAATAGCGGGCTCCTACGAGCAGTACTTC. Translated: CASSSIAGSYEQYF.